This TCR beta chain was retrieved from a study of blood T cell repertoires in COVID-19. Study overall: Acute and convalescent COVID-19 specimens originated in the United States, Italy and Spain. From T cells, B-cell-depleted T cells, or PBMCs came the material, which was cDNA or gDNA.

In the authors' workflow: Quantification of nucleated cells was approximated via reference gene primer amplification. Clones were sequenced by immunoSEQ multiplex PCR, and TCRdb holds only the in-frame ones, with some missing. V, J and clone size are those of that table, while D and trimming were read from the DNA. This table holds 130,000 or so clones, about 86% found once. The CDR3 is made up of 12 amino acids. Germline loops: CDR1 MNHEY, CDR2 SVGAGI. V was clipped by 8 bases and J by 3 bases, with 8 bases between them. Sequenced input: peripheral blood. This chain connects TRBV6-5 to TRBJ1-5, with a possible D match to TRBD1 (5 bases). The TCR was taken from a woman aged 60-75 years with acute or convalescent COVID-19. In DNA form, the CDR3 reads TGTGCCAGCCAGGGCGTCAATCAGCCCCAGCATTTT. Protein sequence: CASQGVNQPQHF.